Listed below are T cell receptor beta chains from one sample, sequenced in a study of Ad26.COV2.S vaccination and SARS-CoV-2 variants. Here immunoSEQ multiplex PCR was the method, and the copy in TCRdb shows in-frame clones only, minus some. Of around 340,000 clones in the sample, 88% were seen once. This specimen consisted of peripheral blood, obtained in a trial of Ad26.COV2.S vaccine versus placebo. The receptors shown here come from a person aged 18-65 years who received the Ad26.COV2.S COVID-19 vaccine or a placebo. The CDR3 runs from the conserved cysteine through the conserved F or W. The order of the fields is J gene, D gene, V gene, clone size, CDR3 protein, CDR3 DNA. A D gene is named only where the DNA matches it firmly. Size is stated for part of the rows, as once, few or many counts, or as a class when the clone is expanded.

TRBJ2-2,TRBD2,TRBV6-2/TRBV6-3,-,CASSLLAETGELFF,TGTGCCAGCAGTTTACTAGCGGAGACGGGGGAGCTGTTTTTT
TRBJ2-7,-,TRBV6-2/TRBV6-3,-,CASSPLGPHEQYF,TGTGCCAGCAGTCCCCTGGGACCTCACGAGCAGTACTTC
TRBJ2-7,TRBD1,TRBV4-1,-,CASSWVQGGSYEQYF,TGCGCCAGCAGCTGGGTACAGGGGGGCTCCTACGAGCAGTACTTC
TRBJ2-7,-,TRBV4-3,-,CASSLGGEQYF,TGCGCCAGCAGCCTGGGGGGTGAGCAGTACTTC
TRBJ1-6,-,TRBV7-2,-,CASSPQVGSYNSPLHF,TGTGCCAGCAGCCCTCAAGTGGGCTCCTATAATTCACCCCTCCACTTT
TRBJ2-1,TRBD2,TRBV19,-,CASRSGGVYNEQFF,TGTGCCAGTAGGTCCGGGGGGGTGTACAATGAGCAGTTCTTC
TRBJ2-7,-,TRBV4-3,many,CAKDCSYEQYF,TGCGCCAAGGACTGCTCCTACGAGCAGTACTTC
TRBJ2-3,-,TRBV7-3,-,CASSLGLAPNTQYF,TGTGCCAGCAGCTTAGGCCTAGCCCCGAATACGCAGTATTTT
TRBJ2-3,TRBD1,TRBV30,-,CAYRTGDTQYF,TGTGCCTACCGGACAGGGGATACGCAGTATTTT
TRBJ2-1,TRBD2,TRBV5-1,-,CASSLGLAGEEQFF,TGCGCCAGCAGCTTGGGGCTAGCGGGAGAAGAGCAGTTCTTC
TRBJ1-2,-,TRBV7-8,once,CASSPYVGSTGMAYGYTF,TGTGCCAGCAGCCCTTACGTTGGATCTACAGGGATGGCCTATGGCTACACCTTC
TRBJ1-1,-,TRBV29-1,-,CSVVSERAFF,TGCAGCGTTGTCAGTGAGAGGGCTTTCTTT
TRBJ1-2,-,TRBV3-1/TRBV3-2,-,CASSQAQGPLANYGYTF,TGTGCCAGCAGCCAAGCACAGGGCCCTCTAGCTAACTATGGCTACACCTTC
TRBJ2-5,TRBD2,TRBV7-2,-,CASSPQKLAGGQETQYF,TGTGCCAGCAGCCCCCAGAAACTAGCGGGCGGTCAAGAGACCCAGTACTTC
TRBJ2-2,TRBD2,TRBV3-1/TRBV3-2,-,CASSQVRTGGNTGELFF,TGTGCCAGCAGCCAAGTTAGGACGGGGGGGAACACCGGGGAGCTGTTTTTT
TRBJ2-3,-,TRBV5-4,few,CASSFRGEDTQYF,TGTGCCAGCAGCTTCAGGGGGGAAGATACGCAGTATTTT
TRBJ1-1,-,TRBV9,-,CARETEAFF,TGTGCCAGAGAGACTGAAGCTTTCTTT
TRBJ2-3,-,TRBV19,-,CASSIDLTRAYTQYF,TGTGCCAGTAGTATAGATCTCACCAGGGCATATACGCAGTATTTT
TRBJ1-3,-,TRBV19,few,CASSIFVSGNTIYF,TGTGCCAGTAGTATCTTTGTCTCTGGAAACACCATATATTTT
TRBJ2-2,-,TRBV3-1/TRBV3-2,-,CASSRFDRTRARTGELFF,TGTGCCAGCAGCCGCTTCGACAGGACTAGAGCCAGGACCGGGGAGCTGTTTTTT
TRBJ1-4,-,TRBV28,-,CASSPLGVQANEKLFF,TGTGCCAGCAGTCCCCTCGGGGTACAGGCTAATGAAAAACTGTTTTTT
TRBJ2-2,-,TRBV2,-,CASSEWGRNTGELFF,TGTGCCAGCAGTGAGTGGGGGAGAAACACCGGGGAGCTGTTTTTT
TRBJ1-6,-,TRBV14,-,CASSLISNRANSPLHF,TGTGCCAGCAGCCTCATCAGTAACAGGGCAAATTCACCCCTCCACTTT
TRBJ1-6,-,TRBV5-5,-,CASSFNRNNSPLHF,TGTGCCAGCAGCTTCAACAGGAATAATTCACCCCTCCACTTT
TRBJ1-6,-,TRBV30,once,CAWRGYDNSPLHF,TGTGCCTGGAGAGGGTATGATAATTCACCCCTCCACTTT
TRBJ1-2,TRBD1,TRBV2,once,CASSPGQGAFSRDGYTF,TGTGCCAGCAGTCCGGGACAGGGGGCATTCAGTCGCGATGGCTACACCTTC
TRBJ2-2,-,TRBV11-3,-,CASSLGQGRTGELFF,TGTGCCAGCAGCTTAGGCCAGGGCCGAACCGGGGAGCTGTTTTTT
TRBJ1-6,-,TRBV14,-,CASSQAPGTSPLHF,TGTGCCAGCAGCCAAGCTCCTGGGACATCCCCCCTCCACTTT
TRBJ2-7,-,TRBV7-3,-,CASSVGGIYEQYF,TGTGCCAGCAGCGTCGGAGGGATCTACGAGCAGTACTTC
TRBJ2-7,TRBD2,TRBV7-2,-,CASSATSGSYEQYF,TGTGCCAGCAGCGCCACTAGCGGCTCCTACGAGCAGTACTTC
TRBJ2-3,-,TRBV27,-,CASGRDRFTDTQYF,TGTGCCAGTGGTAGAGACCGATTCACAGATACGCAGTATTTT
TRBJ1-3,-,TRBV9,-,CASSGEFGNTIYF,TGTGCCAGCAGCGGAGAGTTCGGAAACACCATATATTTT
TRBJ1-1,-,TRBV4-3,-,CASSPTGNTEAFF,TGCGCCAGCAGCCCGACAGGGAACACTGAAGCTTTCTTT
TRBJ1-6,-,TRBV23-1,-,CASSQSSGLDNSPLHF,TGCGCCAGCAGTCAATCTAGTGGGTTGGATAATTCACCCCTCCACTTT
TRBJ2-7,TRBD1,TRBV12-3/TRBV12-4,-,CASSRGQDYEQYF,TGTGCCAGCAGTCGGGGACAGGACTACGAGCAGTACTTC
TRBJ1-5,TRBD1,TRBV4-1,-,CASSQDSTGGGQPQHF,TGCGCCAGCAGCCAAGACTCGACAGGGGGCGGTCAGCCCCAGCATTTT
TRBJ2-1,-,TRBV7-6,-,CASSIDGFRGNEQFF,TGTGCCAGCAGCATAGATGGATTTCGGGGAAATGAGCAGTTCTTC
TRBJ2-1,-,TRBV9,-,CASSVTIGGDEQFF,TGTGCCAGCAGCGTAACTATTGGAGGGGATGAGCAGTTCTTC
TRBJ2-5,-,TRBV25-1,-,CASSESSKYQETQYF,TGTGCCAGCAGTGAAAGCTCAAAGTACCAAGAGACCCAGTACTTC
TRBJ1-6,-,TRBV28,-,CASRVFGGSSYNSPLHF,TGTGCCAGCAGGGTCTTTGGGGGGAGCTCCTATAATTCACCCCTCCACTTT
TRBJ2-2,-,TRBV30,once,CACLTGTLTGELFF,TGTGCCTGCCTGACAGGAACTCTCACCGGGGAGCTGTTTTTT
TRBJ2-2,TRBD1,TRBV5-1,-,CASSSDRGNTGELFF,TGCGCCAGCAGCTCCGACAGGGGTAACACCGGGGAGCTGTTTTTT
TRBJ2-7,-,TRBV4-3,few,CASSQAKAYEQYF,TGCGCCAGCAGCCAAGCCAAGGCCTACGAGCAGTACTTC
TRBJ2-7,TRBD2,TRBV6-5,-,CASRREGLAPYEQYF,TGTGCCAGCAGGCGGGAGGGACTAGCACCCTACGAGCAGTACTTC
TRBJ2-2,-,TRBV10-2,-,CASKGPVVLRTGELFF,TGCGCCAGCAAGGGACCCGTAGTATTGCGCACCGGGGAGCTGTTTTTT
TRBJ2-6,TRBD1,TRBV12-5,-,CASVLDRGNSGANVLTF,TGTGCTAGTGTCTTGGACAGGGGTAACTCTGGGGCCAACGTCCTGACTTTC
TRBJ2-1,-,TRBV4-3,-,CASSQDRGAGVKFF,TGCGCCAGCAGCCAAGATAGGGGGGCGGGAGTCAAGTTCTTC
TRBJ1-1,TRBD1,TRBV3-1/TRBV3-2,-,CASSPDRVNTEAFF,TGTGCCAGCAGCCCCGACAGGGTGAACACTGAAGCTTTCTTT
TRBJ1-5,TRBD1,TRBV4-3,-,CASSQDSGGYSNQPQHF,TGCGCCAGCAGCCAAGATTCAGGGGGGTATAGCAATCAGCCCCAGCATTTT